What follows are 20 T cell receptor beta chains derived from one specimen sequenced in a study of PD-1 blockade in classical Hodgkin lymphoma. Produced via immunoSEQ multiplex PCR; TCRdb's table is partial and in-frame only. The repertoire holds 25,000 to 40,000 clones, with about four fifths as singletons. The time point is: cycle 4 day 1 (C4D1), after 5 to 7 weeks of nivolumab. Relapse after autologous stem cell transplantation occurred in every patient, and brentuximab vedotin exposure varied. Sequenced material: peripheral blood mononuclear cells (PBMCs), taken before the fourth cycle of nivolumab. These receptors were collected from a human donor with classical Hodgkin lymphoma.

The chain has TRBV4-2 and TRBJ2-3; D is uncertain. Between the trimmed V and J ends, which lost 0 bases and 8 bases, there was a span of 9 bases. Germline-derived CDR1 and CDR2 are LGHNA and YNFKEQ. The CDR3 sequence is 13 residues long. This CDR3 is CASSQDPLATQYF. CDR3 DNA sequence: TGTGCCAGCAGCCAAGACCCCCTGGCTACGCAGTATTTT.

J is TRBJ2-7 and V is TRBV14; possibly TRBD2 for D (5 bases). V dropped 0 bases and J dropped 3 bases, with 12 bases sitting between them. Germline CDR1 reads SGHDN; CDR2 reads FVKESK. The CDR3 covers 15 residues. The CDR3 reads CASSQEQGLNYEQYF. The CDR3 nucleotides are TGTGCCAGCAGCCAAGAACAAGGACTTAACTACGAGCAGTACTTC.

The rearrangement joins TRBV7-9 to TRBJ2-1, with 9 nucleotides matching TRBD2. V lost 1 base, J lost 14 bases, and 12 bases stayed unmatched. The CDR3 is 15 residues long. The germline CDR1 and CDR2 sequences are SEHNR and FQNEAQ (reference sequence). The CDR3 DNA is TGTGCCAGCAGCTTAGGAGCGGGGGGACTGGAGCAAGAGTTCTTC. This sequence encodes CASSLGAGGLEQEFF.

The V gene is TRBV13, the J gene TRBJ1-2; D ambiguous. The V gene's germline CDR1 is PRHDT and CDR2 FYEKMQ (reference sequence). The CDR3 loop spans 15 amino acids. V lost 3 bases and J lost 4, with 15 bases in between. For the CDR3, the DNA is TGTGCCAGCAGCTTGACTTCACCGGGCTCCTATGGCTACACCTTC. Translated, it gives CASSLTSPGSYGYTF.

The V call is TRBV4-1, the J call TRBJ2-1; D is unresolved. Germline assignment: CDR1 MGHRA and CDR2 YSYEKL. V was pared by 0 bases and J by 5 bases, with 11 bases between. The CDR3 runs 15 residues. The CDR3 loop is CASSQDPGRHNEQFF. Here the CDR3 DNA reads TGCGCCAGCAGCCAAGATCCCGGACGCCACAATGAGCAGTTCTTC.

The chain employs TRBV19 and TRBJ1-1; D may be TRBD1 (5 bases). CDR3 length: 15 amino acids. CDR1 and CDR2 from the germline V gene are LNHDA and SQIVND (reference sequence). V was shortened by 9 bases and J by 4 bases, with 21 bases between the two germline ends. The CDR3 DNA sequence: TGTGCCAGCAAGCCCTCCGGGACTACGGCCACTGAAGCTTTCTTT. This translates into CASKPSGTTATEAFF.

The chain joins TRBV10-3 to TRBJ1-4; D call uncertain. CDR1 and CDR2 (germline): ENHRY, SYGVKD. V was pared by 4 bases and J by 8 bases, with 14 bases between. This CDR3 contains 14 residues. The CDR3 region is CAISGAKGEEKLFF. Here the CDR3 DNA reads TGTGCCATCAGTGGGGCCAAAGGTGAAGAAAAACTGTTTTTT.

This clone showed up just a few times. The chain links TRBV19 to TRBJ1-2, with D perhaps matching TRBD1 (5 bases). The V gene's germline CDR1 is LNHDA and CDR2 SQIVND (reference sequence). V was clipped by 5 bases and J by 4 bases, with 17 bases between them. The CDR3 sequence is 15 residues long. The DNA for the CDR3 is TGTGCCAGTAGTCCAGCCCCCGGGGGGATCTATGGCTACACCTTC. It translates to CASSPAPGGIYGYTF.

The chain recombines TRBV7-2 with TRBJ1-1; D is ambiguous. Germline lookup yields CDR1 SGHTA and CDR2 FQGNSA. V was cut by 2 bases and J by 5 bases, with 6 bases left in between. This CDR3 has 12 residues. CDR3 coding DNA: TGTGCCAGCAGCTTACATCGGACTGAAGCTTTCTTT. Protein product: CASSLHRTEAFF.

J is TRBJ2-3 and V is TRBV27, with TRBD2 as a possible D gene (6 bases). This CDR3 contains 14 residues. V was cut by 3 bases and J by 6 bases, with 13 bases left in between. Germline-derived CDR1 and CDR2 are MNHEY and SMNVEV (reference sequence). CDR3 in DNA: TGTGCCAGCAGTTTCGCTCGGAGGGTCGATACGCAGTATTTT. Protein: CASSFARRVDTQYF.

This clone was seen just once. The chain recombines TRBV29-1 with TRBJ2-3; D gene unclear. CDR1 is SQVTM, CDR2 ANQGSEA, per germline. With 2 bases removed from V and 8 bases from J, the gap between germline ends came to 5 bases. The CDR3 has 10 amino acids. This CDR3 is CSVEKGTQYF. The CDR3 nucleotides read TGCAGCGTTGAAAAGGGTACGCAGTATTTT.

The rearrangement joins TRBV9 to TRBJ2-3; D is unresolved. V gave up 2 bases and J gave up 2 bases, with 12 bases separating them. CDR1 is SGDLS and CDR2 is YYNGEE in the germline V gene. There are 15 residues in the CDR3. The CDR3 nucleotides read TGTGCCAGCAGCGTGGGGTCGTTGCCCACAGATACGCAGTATTTT. Translation gives CASSVGSLPTDTQYF.

This clone was detected only a few times. The chain employs TRBV5-1 and TRBJ2-5; possibly TRBD1 or TRBD2 for D (5 bases each). The germline V gene encodes CDR1 SGHRS and CDR2 YFSETQ. Trimming took off 2 bases at V and 4 bases at J, with 18 bases between the two ends. The CDR3 length is 16 residues. DNA for the CDR3: TGCGCCAGCAGCTTTAGTCAGACTTCAGGGACAGAGACCCAGTACTTC. Translating gives CASSFSQTSGTETQYF. Combining the CDR3 with reference TRBV5-1 and TRBJ2-5 gives the whole variable domain KAGVTQTPRYLIKTRGQQVTLSCSPISGHRSVSWYQQTPGQGLQFLFEYFSETQRNKGNFPGRFSGRQFSNSRSEMNVSTLELGDSALYLCASSFSQTSGTETQYFGPGTRLLVL.

This clone was observed a handful of times. The chain combines TRBV29-1 with TRBJ1-2; 8 nucleotides align to TRBD1. This CDR3 is 15 amino acids long. The V gene end was trimmed by 1 base and the J gene end by 2 bases; junction bases not matched to a gene: 6. From germline, CDR1 is SQVTM and CDR2 ANQGSEA. Written as DNA, the CDR3 is TGCAGCGTTGAAGCGCGCGGGGACAGGAACTATGGCTACACCTTC. Protein sequence: CSVEARGDRNYGYTF.

This rearrangement joins TRBV19 to TRBJ1-2, with 7 bases matching TRBD1. The CDR3 is 16 residues long. V lost 7 bases and J lost 6; bases outside the gene matches: 17. Germline V gene lookup returns CDR1 LNHDA and CDR2 SQIVND (reference sequence). The DNA of the CDR3 is TGTGCCAGTAACCCGAGGGCACAGGGGACAGTGAATGGCTACACCTTC. The encoded protein is CASNPRAQGTVNGYTF. Supplemented by reference TRBV19 and TRBJ1-2, the full variable domain reads DGGITQSPKYLFRKEGQNVTLSCEQNLNHDAMYWYRQDPGQGLRLIYYSQIVNDFQKGDIAEGYSVSREKKESFPLTVTSAQKNPTAFYLCASNPRAQGTVNGYTFGSGTRLTVV.

This chain uses TRBV4-1 with TRBJ1-5; no definite D call. The CDR3 has 13 amino acids. Germline lookup yields CDR1 MGHRA and CDR2 YSYEKL. The germline V and J ends were trimmed by 1 base and 7 bases, with 8 bases remaining between them. CDR3: CASSQAENQPQHF. DNA for the CDR3: TGCGCCAGCAGCCAAGCCGAGAACCAGCCCCAGCATTTT.

V gene TRBV28 combines with J gene TRBJ2-3; the match to TRBD1 covers 7 bases. V was clipped by 3 bases and J by 3 bases; unmatched bases: 6. Germline CDR1 MDHEN, CDR2 SYDVKM. The length of the CDR3 is 15 residues. CDR3 region: CASSLRGRGTDTQYF. CDR3 sequence (DNA): TGTGCCAGCAGTTTGAGGGGGCGCGGGACAGATACGCAGTATTTT.

This chain uses TRBV7-7 with TRBJ2-1; D may correspond to TRBD1 or TRBD2 (6 bases each). Per the germline V gene, CDR1 is SSHAT and CDR2 is FNYEAQ (reference sequence). V dropped 3 bases and J dropped 5 bases, with 11 bases sitting between them. This CDR3 comprises 14 residues. The DNA of the CDR3 is TGTGCCAGCAGCTTGGGGGGCCACAACAATGAGCAGTTCTTC. This sequence encodes CASSLGGHNNEQFF.

The chain carries TRBV30 and TRBJ2-1, with D maybe TRBD2 (6 bases). The CDR3 sequence is 13 residues long. The V gene lost 5 bases and the J gene lost 7 bases, with 15 bases spanning the gap. From germline, CDR1 is GTSNPN and CDR2 SVGIG (reference sequence). The CDR3 sequence: CAWAGLSVNEQFF. In nucleotides, the CDR3 is TGTGCCTGGGCGGGACTCTCGGTGAATGAGCAGTTCTTC.

This clone has a single count. The chain has TRBV19 and TRBJ2-1; 7 nucleotides agree with TRBD2. Germline assignment: CDR1 LNHDA and CDR2 SQIVND (reference sequence). The J segment lost 6 bases and the V segment lost 2 bases, leaving 4 bases of the junction unmatched. This CDR3 is built from 14 residues. CDR3 amino acids: CASSIMTSRNEQFF. The CDR3 DNA follows: TGTGCCAGTAGTATAATGACTAGCCGCAATGAGCAGTTCTTC.